These 14 T cell receptor beta chains came from one sample sequenced in a study of shared clonotypes between healthy human individuals. Only in-frame clones appear in the TCRdb table, and some are missing; sequencing was by immunoSEQ multiplex PCR. The data show 2 million to 2.5 million clones, nearly 97% seen once. Specimen: naive CD4+ T cells sorted from blood. Subset denoted: CD45RA+ positively selected. The origin of the receptors is a man aged 18 to 30 in good health.

The chain joins TRBV7-8 to TRBJ2-7; D possibly corresponds to TRBD2 (6 bases). Trimming took 9 bases from V and 1 from J, leaving 16 bases between them. This CDR3 spans 14 amino acids. Germline CDR1 SGHVS, CDR2 FQNEAQ. The chain's CDR3 is CASNRGELSYEQYF. The CDR3 DNA follows: TGTGCCAGTAACCGCGGGGAGTTATCCTACGAGCAGTACTTC.

This chain links TRBV9 with TRBJ2-2; no definite D call. The V gene lost 4 bases and the J gene lost 1 base, with 14 bases spanning the gap. The CDR3 spans 16 residues. Looked up from germline, CDR1 is SGDLS and CDR2 is YYNGEE. CDR3 loop: CASSTNTGVNTGELFF. Written as DNA, the CDR3 is TGTGCCAGCAGCACAAACACTGGGGTGAACACCGGGGAGCTGTTTTTT.

V and J are TRBV14 and TRBJ1-6; no clear D. Germline CDR1 is SGHDN and CDR2 is FVKESK. The V and J ends lost 2 bases and 10 bases respectively, with 12 bases between them. CDR3 length: 14 amino acids. The CDR3, as DNA: TGTGCCAGCAGCCAACTGACATTTTTGTCACCCCTCCACTTT. Translation: CASSQLTFLSPLHF.

V is TRBV10-2 and J is TRBJ1-1, with a tentative D call TRBD1 (6 bases). Trimming took 3 bases from V and 3 from J, leaving 14 bases between them. The germline CDR1 and CDR2 sequences are WSHSY and SAAADI. The CDR3 sequence is 15 residues long. This CDR3 reads CASSDDQGPDTEAFF. For the CDR3, the DNA is TGCGCCAGCAGTGATGACCAGGGGCCGGACACTGAAGCTTTCTTT.

The chain is built from TRBV9 and TRBJ1-1; D is perhaps TRBD1 (5 bases). Trimming removed 3 bases from V and 6 bases from J, with 15 bases in between. The CDR3 sequence is 14 residues long. Germline CDR1 reads SGDLS; CDR2 reads YYNGEE. CDR3 nucleotides: TGTGCCAGCAGCGAAGGAGGGGTGCAGGCTGAAGCTTTCTTT. This codes for CASSEGGVQAEAFF.

This chain uses TRBV19 with TRBJ1-4, with a weak D call TRBD1 (6 bases). CDR1 and CDR2 (germline): LNHDA, SQIVND (reference sequence). The CDR3 runs 19 residues. V lost 5 bases, J lost 7 bases, and 29 bases lay in between. The CDR3 loop is CASSPRTRGPRMLSEKLFF. For the CDR3, the DNA is TGTGCCAGTAGTCCGCGGACGCGGGGGCCACGAATGCTTAGTGAAAAACTGTTTTTT.

The chain employs TRBV30 and TRBJ1-6; D perhaps matches TRBD1 (5 bases). Germline lookup yields CDR1 GTSNPN and CDR2 SVGIG (reference sequence). V lost 5 bases and J 6 bases, leaving 14 bases between the germline ends. The CDR3 loop spans 14 amino acids. The CDR3 region has the DNA TGTGCCTGGGGGGGGTCAGGGCCTAATTCACCCCTCCACTTT. This translates into CAWGGSGPNSPLHF.

The chain recombines TRBV15 with TRBJ2-7; D is unresolved. The CDR3 is 14 residues long. Trimming stripped 0 bases from V and 4 bases from J, with 10 bases between. The V gene's germline CDR1 is LNHNV and CDR2 YYDKDF (reference sequence). CDR3 amino acids: CATSRDLNSYEQYF. The CDR3 DNA sequence: TGTGCCACCAGCAGAGATTTGAATTCTTACGAGCAGTACTTC. Full variable domain (outside the CDR3, taken from reference TRBV15 and TRBJ2-7): DAMVIQNPRYQVTQFGKPVTLSCSQTLNHNVMYWYQQKSSQAPKLLFHYYDKDFNNEADTPDNFQSRRPNTSFCFLDIRSPGLGDTAMYLCATSRDLNSYEQYFGPGTRLTVT.

V gene TRBV5-6 combines with J gene TRBJ2-4; D call uncertain. The germline V and J ends were trimmed by 4 bases and 2 bases, with 16 bases remaining between them. This CDR3 contains 16 residues. The V gene's germline CDR1 is SGHDT and CDR2 YYEEEE. CDR3 sequence reads: CASSQLASHSKNIQYF. The CDR3 DNA follows: TGTGCCAGCAGCCAACTTGCCTCACACTCCAAAAACATTCAGTACTTC.

A single count supports this clone. V is TRBV5-1 and J is TRBJ1-6, with 11 positions matching TRBD1. J was trimmed by 8 bases and V by 4 bases; bases with no gene match: 14. Germline values: CDR1 SGHRS, CDR2 YFSETQ. The CDR3 loop spans 18 amino acids. The CDR3 spells CASSPGQGALSGYSPLHF. The CDR3 region has the DNA TGCGCCAGCAGCCCCGGACAGGGGGCCCTATCCGGGTATTCACCCCTCCACTTT.

In DNA form, the CDR3 reads TGTGCCAGCTCCGGGGCCAGAAGGACTGAAGCTTTCTTT. Translating gives CASSGARRTEAFF. The rearrangement links TRBV6-5 to TRBJ1-1, with a weak D call TRBD1 (5 bases). This CDR3 has 13 residues. Germline CDR1 MNHEY, CDR2 SVGAGI. V gave up 8 bases and J gave up 5 bases, with 15 bases separating them.

This rearrangement joins TRBV30 to TRBJ1-5, with 7 nucleotides matching TRBD1. The germline V gene has CDR1 GTSNPN and CDR2 SVGIG (reference sequence). CDR3 length: 15 amino acids. V trimming: 0 bases; J trimming: 0 bases; junction bases outside the gene matches: 2. CDR3 DNA sequence: TGTGCCTGGAGTGTAGGGACAGTTAGCAATCAGCCCCAGCATTTT. It encodes CAWSVGTVSNQPQHF. Together with reference TRBV30 and TRBJ1-5, the CDR3 gives the full variable domain: SQTIHQWPATLVQPVGSPLSLECTVEGTSNPNLYWYRQAAGRGLQLLFYSVGIGQISSEVPQNLSASRPQDRQFILSSKKLLLSDSGFYLCAWSVGTVSNQPQHFGDGTRLSIL.

This chain joins TRBV27 and TRBJ2-3, with 11 nucleotides matching TRBD2. V shed 8 bases, J shed 5 bases, and the junction held 21 bases outside the gene matches. This CDR3 spans 19 amino acids. Germline loops: CDR1 MNHEY, CDR2 SMNVEV (reference sequence). Here the CDR3 DNA reads TGTGCCAGCGATCGATATCGACTAATAGCGGGGGGGCCGGGAGATACGCAGTATTTT. It yields the protein CASDRYRLIAGGPGDTQYF.

The V and J genes are TRBV6-5 and TRBJ2-7; D is possibly TRBD1 (6 bases). The CDR3 is made up of 15 amino acids. Per germline, CDR1 MNHEY and CDR2 SVGAGI. V gave up 6 bases and J gave up 7 bases, with 22 bases separating them. As DNA, the CDR3 is TGTGCCAGCAGCCGATCCGGGACACCGACGGGTGAGCAGTACTTC. Translation gives CASSRSGTPTGEQYF.